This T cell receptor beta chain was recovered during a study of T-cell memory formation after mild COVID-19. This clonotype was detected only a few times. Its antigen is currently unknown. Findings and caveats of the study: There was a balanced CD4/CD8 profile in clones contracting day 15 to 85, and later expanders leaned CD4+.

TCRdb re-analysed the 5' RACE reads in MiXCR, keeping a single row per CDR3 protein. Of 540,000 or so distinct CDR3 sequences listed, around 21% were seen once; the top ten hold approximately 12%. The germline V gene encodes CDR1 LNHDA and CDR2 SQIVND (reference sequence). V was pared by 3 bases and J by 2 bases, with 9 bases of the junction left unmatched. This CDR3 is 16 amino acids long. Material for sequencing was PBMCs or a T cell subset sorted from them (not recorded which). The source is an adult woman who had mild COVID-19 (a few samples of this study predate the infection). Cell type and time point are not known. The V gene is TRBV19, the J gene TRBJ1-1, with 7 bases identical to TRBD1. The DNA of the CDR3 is TGTGCCAGTAGTATTGGAACCGGGACAGTTAACACTGAAGCTTTCTTT. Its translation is CASSIGTGTVNTEAFF.